Reported below is one TCR beta chain. Its antigen is not identified. Sorting that relied on CD45RO/CCR7/CD25/CD127/CD95/CD27 yielded CD4+ naive, central memory, regulatory and stem cell-like memory cells. TCRB transcripts that were expressed got sequenced, as all of the isolated RNA had been reverse transcribed. Repertoires were generated with immunoSEQ multiplex PCR, while TCRdb's copy carries only in-frame clones and drops some. The table shows 390,000 or so clones, with approximately 14% occurring only once. This sample is drawn from a study of beta chain features in type 1 diabetes. Study-wide results and limits: The study found fewer insertions and more deletions at VDJ junctions in type 1 diabetes patients.

Looked up from germline, CDR1 is KGHSH and CDR2 is LQKENI. The ends were cut back, 2 bases at V and 2 bases at J, with 6 bases in the middle. The CDR3 loop spans 13 amino acids. The chain recombines TRBV18 with TRBJ1-2, with D uncertain. The sequenced sample was naive CD4+ T cells from blood. This TCR was sampled from a man between 25 and 39 years old in good health. Here the CDR3 reads CASSPGVNYGYTF. CDR3 DNA: TGTGCCAGCTCACCAGGGGTCAACTATGGCTACACCTTC. Full variable domain (outside the CDR3, taken from reference TRBV18 and TRBJ1-2): NAGVMQNPRHLVRRRGQEARLRCSPMKGHSHVYWYRQLPEEGLKFMVYLQKENIIDESGMPKERFSAEFPKEGPSILRIQQVVRGDSAAYFCASSPGVNYGYTFGSGTRLTVV.